This T cell receptor (beta chain) was recorded in a study of blood T cell repertoires in COVID-19. TCRdb keeps only in-frame clones here, not all; method: immunoSEQ multiplex PCR. The sample lists around 190,000 clones; about four fifths were seen once. The TCR was taken from a woman aged 55-69 years with COVID-19, enrolled during active disease. The source material was peripheral blood.

Here the CDR3 DNA reads TGTGCCAGCTCACCACGGACAGGGTTAACAGATACGCAGTATTTT. Its translation: CASSPRTGLTDTQYF. The chain carries TRBV18 and TRBJ2-3, with TRBD1 matching over 8 bases. This CDR3 has 15 residues. V was clipped by 1 base and J by 3 bases; unmatched bases: 3. Germline loops: CDR1 KGHSH, CDR2 LQKENI. Looking up the rest from reference TRBV18 and TRBJ2-3 gives the full variable domain: NAGVMQNPRHLVRRRGQEARLRCSPMKGHSHVYWYRQLPEEGLKFMVYLQKENIIDESGMPKERFSAEFPKEGPSILRIQQVVRGDSAAYFCASSPRTGLTDTQYFGPGTRLTVL.